This T cell receptor (beta chain) is drawn from a study of identical twins. Findings and caveats of the study: Potential partial confounding of zero-insertion analyses by invariant MAIT and iNKT cells was noted. Models, which agreed with sharing between unrelated individuals, nonetheless underestimated the out-of-frame TCR alpha sharing seen in monozygotic twins. Shared out-of-frame alpha sequences (those common to twins) showed excess low generation probability.

TCRdb passed the 5' RACE reads through MiXCR, listing each CDR3 protein once. In the table there are 510,000 or so distinct CDR3 sequences, approximately 16% of which are singletons. This clonotype was found many times. The antigen is unknown. V was pared by 4 bases and J by 3 bases, with 16 bases between. CDR1 is MGHRA, CDR2 YSYEKL, per germline. CDR3 length equals 15 residues. Each donor (without exception) was a healthy Caucasian. This same sample was also taken into another study, of yellow fever vaccine responses in identical twins.

J is TRBJ2-7 and V is TRBV4-1; no clear D gene. The receptor was derived from a woman younger than 35 in good health. Sequenced sample: CD4+ T cells sorted from blood. CDR3 in amino acids: CASSLFVGLVYEQYF. The CDR3 bases are TGCGCCAGCAGCCTCTTTGTCGGGCTGGTCTACGAGCAGTACTTC.